This passage covers 18 T cell receptor beta chains from one sample sequenced in a study of cytomegalovirus exposure and HLA in healthy donors. A multiplex PCR was run with 60 Vbeta primers and 13 Jbeta primers. The data were produced by immunoSEQ multiplex PCR, yet TCRdb's version contains in-frame clones alone and is incomplete. In the table there are approximately 160,000 clones, about 85% of which are singletons. The sample comprised PBMCs. These receptors were obtained from a man aged 50 to 59 in good health and CMV-seropositive.

V and J are TRBV28 and TRBJ2-2; tentative D call: TRBD2 (6 bases). Trimming took off 3 bases at V and 7 bases at J, with 18 bases between the two ends. CDR1 MDHEN and CDR2 SYDVKM come from the germline V gene. This CDR3 spans 16 amino acids. CDR3 bases: TGTGCCAGCAGTTTCATAAGGGGCGGGGTGATCGGGGAGCTGTTTTTT. This sequence encodes CASSFIRGGVIGELFF.

CDR3 DNA: TGTGCCAGCAGCTTGGTGACAGGGACCAACTATGGCTACACCTTC. Translation: CASSLVTGTNYGYTF. This sequence joins TRBV7-8 and TRBJ1-2; 7 bases line up with TRBD1. V was pared by 3 bases and J by 2 bases, with 6 bases of the junction left unmatched. The CDR3 covers 15 residues. Germline assignment: CDR1 SGHVS and CDR2 FQNEAQ.

V usage is TRBV29-1 and J usage is TRBJ2-3; 7 nucleotides match TRBD2. The CDR3 length is 15 residues. V lost 2 bases and J lost 0; bases outside the gene matches: 5. Germline V lookup: CDR1 SQVTM, CDR2 ANQGSEA. The DNA of the CDR3 is TGCAGCGTTGAAAGGCTAGCGGTTAGCACAGATACGCAGTATTTT. Encoded protein: CSVERLAVSTDTQYF.

This chain uses TRBV28 with TRBJ2-1; D unclear. The CDR3 is made up of 11 amino acids. Germline V lookup: CDR1 MDHEN, CDR2 SYDVKM. The germline V and J ends were trimmed by 7 bases and 9 bases, with 10 bases remaining between them. DNA of the CDR3: TGTGCCAGCACCTTGTACGGTGAGCAGTTCTTC. As protein: CASTLYGEQFF.

This sequence joins TRBV7-9 and TRBJ2-3; TRBD2 matches 7 bases. Per germline, CDR1 SEHNR and CDR2 FQNEAQ (reference sequence). The length of the CDR3 is 14 residues. V lost 5 bases to trimming and J lost 5 bases; unmatched junction nucleotides: 7. CDR3 DNA sequence: TGTGCCAGCAGCGGCCGAGGCGGGAGAGATACGCAGTATTTT. It translates to CASSGRGGRDTQYF.

The chain employs TRBV15 and TRBJ2-1, with D possibly matching TRBD2 (6 bases). V shed 0 bases and J shed 15 bases, with 12 bases lying between them. The CDR3 extends over 12 amino acids. Germline CDR1 LNHNV, CDR2 YYDKDF (reference sequence). The CDR3 sequence: CATSRDAGTAFF. Here the CDR3 DNA reads TGTGCCACCAGCAGAGATGCGGGAACTGCGTTCTTC.

The CDR3 bases are TGTGCCAGCAGCTTGGAGGGAGGGCCAGGAGGCAATGAGCAGTTCTTC. Translating it yields CASSLEGGPGGNEQFF. The chain links TRBV7-3 to TRBJ2-1, with TRBD2 matching 7 bases. Germline CDR1 reads SGHTA; CDR2 reads FQGTGA. With V trimmed by 3 bases and J by 6 bases, 11 bases remained unmatched. CDR3 size: 16 residues.

The chain couples TRBV5-6 to TRBJ2-3, with 15 bases lining up with TRBD2. CDR3 length: 15 residues. Germline V gene sequence: CDR1 SGHDT, CDR2 YYEEEE. The junction had 1 base not matched to a gene; V was cut back by 2 bases and J by 6 bases. CDR3 nucleotide sequence: TGTGCCAGCAGCTTCGGACTAGCGGGGGGGGATACGCAGTATTTT. Translation gives CASSFGLAGGDTQYF.

V is TRBV18 and J is TRBJ1-2; 9 nucleotides match TRBD1. CDR1 and CDR2 (germline): KGHSH, LQKENI. The CDR3 consists of 14 residues. The V and J ends lost 3 bases and 5 bases, in that order; junction bases with no gene match: 4. The CDR3 loop is CASSPTGQGYGYTF. The CDR3 DNA reads as TGTGCCAGCTCACCTACGGGACAGGGTTATGGCTACACCTTC. Full variable domain (missing parts from reference TRBV18 and TRBJ1-2): NAGVMQNPRHLVRRRGQEARLRCSPMKGHSHVYWYRQLPEEGLKFMVYLQKENIIDESGMPKERFSAEFPKEGPSILRIQQVVRGDSAAYFCASSPTGQGYGYTFGSGTRLTVV.

The J gene is TRBJ1-2, the V gene TRBV7-9; D not certain. This CDR3 has 12 amino acids. Per germline, CDR1 SEHNR and CDR2 FQNEAQ (reference sequence). V was shortened by 5 bases and J by 8 bases, with 12 bases between the two germline ends. This CDR3 is CASSARGRGYTF. CDR3 bases: TGTGCCAGCAGCGCCCGCGGCCGGGGCTACACCTTC. Variable domain in full (rest from reference TRBV7-9 and TRBJ1-2): DTGVSQNPRHKITKRGQNVTFRCDPISEHNRLYWYRQTLGQGPEFLTYFQNEAQLEKSRLLSDRFSAERPKGSFSTLEIQRTEQGDSAMYLCASSARGRGYTFGSGTRLTVV.

The rearrangement uses TRBV5-5 and TRBJ1-3; D is undetermined. The CDR3 is 16 amino acids. Trimming shortened V by 2 bases and J by 0 bases, and 12 bases separated the two germline ends. CDR1 SGHKS and CDR2 YYEKEE come from the germline V gene (reference sequence). DNA of the CDR3: TGTGCCAGCAGCTTCGAGCAAACTGACTCTGGAAACACCATATATTTT. Its protein is CASSFEQTDSGNTIYF.

The chain employs TRBV9 and TRBJ2-7; 14 bases match TRBD2. Per the germline V gene, CDR1 is SGDLS and CDR2 is YYNGEE. CDR3 length equals 18 residues. With 2 bases clipped from V and 0 bases from J, the junction kept 7 bases outside the gene matches. The CDR3 region has the DNA TGTGCCAGCAGCGTGGGGACTAGCGGGAGCGCCAGCTCCTACGAGCAGTACTTC. As protein: CASSVGTSGSASSYEQYF.

This rearrangement joins TRBV5-4 to TRBJ2-7; D remains unclear. V was pared by 0 bases and J by 1 base, with 8 bases between. The germline gives CDR1 SGHNT, CDR2 YYREEE (reference sequence). The CDR3 covers 14 residues. The CDR3 region has the DNA TGTGCCAGCAGCTTGGCTGGGCCTTCCTACGAGCAGTACTTC. It encodes CASSLAGPSYEQYF. Filled out from reference TRBV5-4 and TRBJ2-7, the complete variable domain reads ETGVTQSPTHLIKTRGQQVTLRCSSQSGHNTVSWYQQALGQGPQFIFQYYREEENGRGNFPPRFSGLQFPNYSSELNVNALELDDSALYLCASSLAGPSYEQYFGPGTRLTVT.

The rearrangement uses TRBV30 and TRBJ1-4; 7 nucleotides align to TRBD1. This CDR3 is 11 amino acids long. In germline, CDR1 is GTSNPN, CDR2 SVGIG (reference sequence). The V gene end was trimmed by 3 bases and the J gene end by 12 bases; junction bases not matched to a gene: 4. The CDR3 sequence: CAWSHDRELFF. The CDR3, as DNA: TGTGCCTGGAGCCACGACAGGGAACTGTTTTTT.

In DNA, the CDR3 is TGTGCCAGCACCTTCAGCAGGGCCCGAAACTATGGCTACACCTTC. As protein: CASTFSRARNYGYTF. The chain couples TRBV6-5 to TRBJ1-2, with TRBD1 as a possible D gene (5 bases). V shed 7 bases and J shed 2 bases, with 17 bases lying between them. There are 15 residues in the CDR3. The V gene's germline CDR1 is MNHEY and CDR2 SVGAGI.

The CDR3 DNA reads TGCGCCAGCAGCCAAGCTAGGACCCCGGGATCCTCACCCCTCCACTTT. It codes for CASSQARTPGSSPLHF. The genes are TRBV4-1 and TRBJ1-6; no reliable D call. CDR3 size: 16 residues. Germline V lookup: CDR1 MGHRA, CDR2 YSYEKL. V gave up 1 base and J gave up 10 bases, with 17 bases separating them.

Details on this clone: Germline and junction disagree at one end, which may indicate a read error. The chain combines TRBV20-1 with TRBJ1-2, with D unclear. CDR1 DFQATT and CDR2 SNEGSKA come from the germline V gene (reference sequence). This CDR3 comprises 10 residues. Here the CDR3 DNA reads TGCAGTGCTGGAGACACAGCCCTACCCTTC. The encoded protein is CSAGDTALPF.

This clone was picked up a small number of times. V usage is TRBV5-1 and J usage is TRBJ2-5; 7 nucleotides agree with TRBD2. CDR1 and CDR2 (germline): SGHRS, YFSETQ. With V trimmed by 4 bases and J by 5 bases, 11 bases remained unmatched. The CDR3 is made up of 15 amino acids. The CDR3 DNA reads as TGCGCCAGCAGCCTCCGGGACCCGGGAGGTGAGACCCAGTACTTC. It translates to CASSLRDPGGETQYF.